This T cell receptor (beta chain) was sequenced during a study of early T cells in non-severe SARS-CoV-2 infection. Overall study context: The chains were unpaired, and the sequenced material was bulk RNA from unsorted whole blood. Study-level results: VDJdb matching skewed toward anti-spike CD8 responses, missing private and CD4 specificities.

V lost 4 bases to trimming and J lost 4 bases, with 10 bases between them. Germline V gene sequence: CDR1 KGHSH, CDR2 LQKENI. There are 13 residues in the CDR3. Separate cDNA molecules each had unique molecular identifiers attached to them. A single record per CDR3 protein comes from TCRdb applying MiXCR to the 5' RACE reads. The sample contains roughly 55,000 distinct CDR3 sequences, under 7.5% of which appear only once. On this clonotype itself: The antigen remains undetermined.

The sample consisted of whole blood. The sequence was obtained from an adult who was a healthcare worker with PCR-confirmed SARS-CoV-2 infection or an uninfected control (not recorded which). This sequence joins TRBV18 and TRBJ1-2; a possible D gene is TRBD1 (6 bases). The DNA for the CDR3 is TGTGCCAGCTCACACAGGGAGACCTATGGCTACACCTTC. It is translated as CASSHRETYGYTF.